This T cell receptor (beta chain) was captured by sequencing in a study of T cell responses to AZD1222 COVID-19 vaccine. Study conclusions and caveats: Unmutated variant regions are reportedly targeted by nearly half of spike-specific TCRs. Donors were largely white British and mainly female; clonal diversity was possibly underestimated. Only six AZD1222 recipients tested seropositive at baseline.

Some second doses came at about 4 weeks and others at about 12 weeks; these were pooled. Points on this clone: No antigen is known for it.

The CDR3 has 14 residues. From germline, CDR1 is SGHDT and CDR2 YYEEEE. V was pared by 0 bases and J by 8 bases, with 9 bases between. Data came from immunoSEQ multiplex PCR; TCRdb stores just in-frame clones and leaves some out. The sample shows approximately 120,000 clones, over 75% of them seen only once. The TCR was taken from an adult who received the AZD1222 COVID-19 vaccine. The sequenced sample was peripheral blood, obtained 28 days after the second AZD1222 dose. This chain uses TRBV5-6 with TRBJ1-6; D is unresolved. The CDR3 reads CASSLEKWDSPLHF. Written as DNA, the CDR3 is TGTGCCAGCAGCTTGGAGAAGTGGGATTCACCCCTCCACTTT.